These 30 T cell receptor beta chains originate from one sample sequenced in a study of blood T cells in healthy people across ages. A second PCR of roughly 6 to 12 cycles used a sample-barcoded 5' primer and a J-beta primer mix. TCRdb ran MiXCR on the 5' RACE reads and lists one entry per CDR3 protein. The data show 380,000 or so distinct CDR3 sequences, with roughly half seen just once and 45% to 65% held by the top ten. The sample was blood. All receptors come from a man aged 60 to 69 in good health.

The rearrangement uses TRBV4-2 and TRBJ1-4; D is perhaps TRBD1 (6 bases). CDR1 and CDR2 (germline): LGHNA, YNFKEQ. The V gene lost 0 bases and the J gene lost 8 bases, with 13 bases spanning the gap. This CDR3 spans 15 amino acids. The CDR3 region has the DNA TGTGCCAGCAGCCAAGATAGGGGGTTTGGGGAAAAACTGTTTTTT. Translation: CASSQDRGFGEKLFF.

The gene calls are TRBV5-1 and TRBJ2-3; tentatively, D is TRBD2 (5 bases). Germline V gives CDR1 SGHRS, CDR2 YFSETQ. CDR3 size: 14 residues. V lost 6 bases, J lost 4 bases, and 15 bases lay in between. CDR3 region: CASIGSGSPDTQYF. The CDR3 DNA is TGCGCCAGCATAGGTTCGGGGTCCCCAGATACGCAGTATTTT.

The chain uses TRBV7-9 and TRBJ1-5, with D unclear. Germline V CDR1 and CDR2: SEHNR, FQNEAQ (reference sequence). Trimming pared 0 bases from V and 11 bases from J, leaving 8 bases between. The CDR3 is 12 amino acids. The CDR3 DNA follows: TGTGCCAGCAGCTTAGCGGTAGGGTCCCAGCATTTT. Encoded protein: CASSLAVGSQHF.

V gene TRBV20-1 combines with J gene TRBJ2-5; TRBD1 matches at 7 bases. The junction had 16 bases not matched to a gene; V was cut back by 8 bases and J by 4 bases. Germline lookup yields CDR1 DFQATT and CDR2 SNEGSKA (reference sequence). There are 15 residues in the CDR3. CDR3 bases: TGCAGTCTCTCCCCTCACAGGGGTGTAGGAGAGACCCAGTACTTC. Residues: CSLSPHRGVGETQYF.

The V call is TRBV29-1, the J call TRBJ2-5, with D perhaps TRBD2 (7 bases). The CDR3 has 14 amino acids. The germline V and J ends were trimmed by 3 bases and 11 bases, with 22 bases remaining between them. CDR1 and CDR2 (germline): SQVTM, ANQGSEA. CDR3 DNA sequence: TGCAGCGTTGAGGGAGTTAGAAGGGGGGGTGAGCAGTACTTC. This gives the protein CSVEGVRRGGEQYF.

The chain uses TRBV10-3 and TRBJ2-7; TRBD1 agrees at 8 bases. CDR1 is ENHRY and CDR2 is SYGVKD in the germline V gene. The V and J ends lost 4 bases and 1 base, in that order; junction bases with no gene match: 12. The length of the CDR3 is 17 residues. CDR3 coding DNA: TGTGCCATCAGTGGGGACCTTGAGACAGGGGCGTCCTACGAGCAGTACTTC. Translation gives CAISGDLETGASYEQYF.

The gene calls are TRBV7-3 and TRBJ2-5; unclear D gene. The CDR3 runs to 13 residues. Germline CDR1 SGHTA, CDR2 FQGTGA. V shed 5 bases and J shed 3 bases, with 10 bases lying between them. The CDR3 sequence is CASSPSSEETQYF. The CDR3 DNA sequence: TGTGCCAGCAGCCCCTCTTCTGAAGAGACCCAGTACTTC.

The J gene is TRBJ2-5, the V gene TRBV11-2, with D possibly TRBD1 on 5 matching bases. The V gene's germline CDR1 is SGHAT and CDR2 FQNNGV. The CDR3 totals 14 residues. V lost 5 bases, J lost 4 bases, and 14 bases lay in between. CDR3 in amino acids: CASSPQKRGETQYF. CDR3 sequence (DNA): TGTGCCAGCAGCCCCCAGAAAAGGGGAGAGACCCAGTACTTC.

A few counts support this clonotype. The V gene is TRBV7-9, the J gene TRBJ1-2; D is unclear. Germline CDR1 is SEHNR and CDR2 is FQNEAQ (reference sequence). With 1 base removed from V and 4 bases from J, the gap between germline ends came to 7 bases. The CDR3 totals 13 residues. Written as DNA, the CDR3 is TGTGCCAGCAGCTTAGTAGGCAGCTATGGCTACACCTTC. It translates to CASSLVGSYGYTF.

This chain uses TRBV6-5 with TRBJ1-1; tentative D call: TRBD1 (5 bases). This CDR3 is built from 13 residues. V lost 9 bases to trimming and J lost 0 bases, with 11 bases between them. The V gene's germline CDR1 is MNHEY and CDR2 SVGAGI. The CDR3 bases are TGTGCCAGTAGGACACGCATGAACACTGAAGCTTTCTTT. Its protein is CASRTRMNTEAFF.

This chain joins TRBV6-1 and TRBJ2-7, with 9 bases that match TRBD1. Per germline, CDR1 MNHNS and CDR2 SASEGT. With 3 bases clipped from V and 2 bases from J, the junction kept 11 bases outside the gene matches. The CDR3 covers 17 residues. In nucleotides, the CDR3 is TGTGCCAGCAGTGAGGATGATGGGACAGGGACCCCCTACGAGCAGTACTTC. This codes for CASSEDDGTGTPYEQYF.

This clonotype was seen just once. The V gene is TRBV25-1, the J gene TRBJ2-3, with unresolved D. CDR1 and CDR2 from the germline V gene are MGHDK and SYGVNS. V was clipped by 3 bases and J by 1 base, with 8 bases between them. The CDR3 spans 14 residues. The CDR3 protein is CASSERLRTDTQYF. The CDR3 nucleotides are TGTGCCAGCAGTGAGCGGCTTCGCACAGATACGCAGTATTTT. Supplemented by reference TRBV25-1 and TRBJ2-3, the full variable domain reads EADIYQTPRYLVIGTGKKITLECSQTMGHDKMYWYQQDPGMELHLIHYSYGVNSTEKGDLSSESTVSRIRTEHFPLTLESARPSHTSQYLCASSERLRTDTQYFGPGTRLTVL.

V gene TRBV28 combines with J gene TRBJ1-2; D gene uncertain. Per the germline V gene, CDR1 is MDHEN and CDR2 is SYDVKM. Between the trimmed V and J ends, which lost 6 bases and 6 bases, there was a span of 11 bases. This CDR3 comprises 12 residues. CDR3 bases: TGTGCCAGCAGGGTTTGGACCAATGGCTACACCTTC. The encoded protein is CASRVWTNGYTF.

The rearrangement uses TRBV27 and TRBJ1-6; D call uncertain. CDR1 is MNHEY and CDR2 is SMNVEV in the germline V gene (reference sequence). This CDR3 has 16 residues. The V end lost 4 bases, the J end lost 5 bases, and 15 bases lay between the germline ends. The CDR3 region has the DNA TGTGCCAGCAGTTACCTAGGGAGTTCAGATAATTCACCCCTCCACTTT. It is translated as CASSYLGSSDNSPLHF.

The chain employs TRBV5-1 and TRBJ2-5; the match to TRBD1 covers 8 bases. From germline, CDR1 is SGHRS and CDR2 YFSETQ. This CDR3 spans 13 amino acids. V was pared by 4 bases and J by 6 bases, with 5 bases of the junction left unmatched. Here the CDR3 DNA reads TGCGCCAGCAGCCCGGGACAGGAAAAGACCCAGTACTTC. Amino acids: CASSPGQEKTQYF.

Of note for this clonotype: A much larger clone lies one base from this, so it may be a read error. The chain uses TRBV28 and TRBJ1-2; D is possibly TRBD1 (6 bases). V was shortened by 5 bases and J by 3 bases, with 16 bases between the two germline ends. The CDR3 has 15 amino acids. CDR1 and CDR2 (germline): MDHEN, SYDVKM. Here the CDR3 reads CASSDGGANHYGYTF. As DNA, the CDR3 is TGTGCCAGCAGTGACGGGGGGGCTAACCACTATGGCTACACCTTC.

This clonotype appeared once. The chain has TRBV29-1 and TRBJ2-3, with TRBD1 identical over 9 bases. The CDR3 sequence is 14 residues long. Germline V gene lookup returns CDR1 SQVTM and CDR2 ANQGSEA. V dropped 4 bases and J dropped 5; count of bases not matched to a gene: 7. The CDR3 sequence: CSVVYGTGLDTQYF. DNA for the CDR3: TGCAGCGTTGTCTACGGGACAGGGTTAGATACGCAGTATTTT.

For this clonotype: A much larger clonotype is one base distant, so this may be a read error. This chain links TRBV20-1 with TRBJ1-5; TRBD1 matches at 10 bases. CDR3 length equals 16 residues. Germline CDR1 reads DFQATT; CDR2 reads SNEGSKA (reference sequence). The CDR3 DNA reads TGCAGTGCTAGAGGGGACAGGGGTCGTCAGAATCGGCCCCAGCATTTT. Translating it yields CSARGDRGRQNRPQHF.

DNA of the CDR3: TGTGCCAGCAGCTCCACTCGGACTATACAAGAGACCCAGTACTTC. The encoded protein is CASSSTRTIQETQYF. The V gene is TRBV7-8, the J gene TRBJ2-7, with D possibly TRBD2 on 6 matching bases. The J call is uncertain, as TRBJ2-5 better fits the DNA end. The CDR3 is made up of 15 amino acids. Looked up from germline, CDR1 is SGHVS and CDR2 is FQNEAQ.

V is TRBV6-2 or TRBV6-3 and J is TRBJ2-7; 11 bases match TRBD1. This CDR3 contains 13 residues. Germline CDR1 reads MNHEY; CDR2 reads SVGEGT. Trimming took 4 bases from V and 6 from J; bases not matched to a gene: 2. The CDR3 nucleotides are TGTGCCAGCAGTTGGACAGGGGGCACCGAGCAGTACTTC. Translation: CASSWTGGTEQYF.

The rearrangement uses TRBV20-1 and TRBJ2-7; 7 bases fit TRBD2. V shed 1 base, J shed 0 bases, and the junction held 3 bases outside the gene matches. CDR3 length: 14 residues. Germline V CDR1 and CDR2: DFQATT, SNEGSKA (reference sequence). CDR3 DNA sequence: TGCAGTGCTAGAGTTGCGGGAGTCTCCTACGAGCAGTACTTC. It codes for CSARVAGVSYEQYF.

This clonotype turned up a few times. The chain employs TRBV21-1 and TRBJ2-1; the table's D call, TRBD2, was not checked against the DNA. TRBV21-1 is described as a pseudogene. The CDR3 is 16 residues long. As DNA, the CDR3 is TGTGCCAGCAGCAAACTAGCGGGGGACTCCTACAATGAGCAGTTCTTC. Protein: CASSKLAGDSYNEQFF.

This rearrangement joins TRBV28 to TRBJ1-2; tentatively, D is TRBD1 (5 bases). Trimming cost V 5 bases and J 7 bases, with 5 bases left between them. The germline V gene encodes CDR1 MDHEN and CDR2 SYDVKM. This CDR3 is 10 amino acids long. CDR3 DNA sequence: TGTGCCAGCAGTCAGGGTGGCTACACCTTC. Its protein product is CASSQGGYTF.

This clonotype was seen repeatedly, ten times or more. Its ends do not fully match the called genes, so a read error is possible. The chain has TRBV27 and TRBJ1-2; 8 bases match TRBD1. Germline CDR1 and CDR2: MNHEY and SMNVEV (reference sequence). The CDR3 spans 13 residues. The CDR3 region has the DNA TGCGCCAGCAGCTTAACAGGGACAGGCGGCTACACCTTC. This sequence encodes CASSLTGTGGYTF.

The chain links TRBV12-5 to TRBJ2-5, with 9 bases matching TRBD2. The junction had 4 bases not matched to a gene; V was cut back by 3 bases and J by 5 bases. Germline values: CDR1 LGHNT, CDR2 FRNRAP. The CDR3 consists of 14 residues. CDR3 DNA: TGTGCTAGTGGTTTAGCGGGGGGAGGTGAGACCCAGTACTTC. Protein: CASGLAGGGETQYF.

Regarding this clonotype: Since a much larger clone is just one base distant, this may be a read error. The rearrangement links TRBV7-2 to TRBJ2-3; 8 nucleotides agree with TRBD1. Germline lookup yields CDR1 SGHTA and CDR2 FQGNSA. V lost 1 base, J lost 4 bases, and 4 bases stayed unmatched. This CDR3 contains 15 residues. CDR3 coding DNA: TGTGCCAGCAGCTTAGGCCAGGGGGCACCAGATACGCAGTATTTT. This encodes CASSLGQGAPDTQYF. Using reference TRBV7-2 and TRBJ2-3 for the parts outside the CDR3, the full variable domain is GAGVSQSPSNKVTEKGKDVELRCDPISGHTALYWYRQSLGQGLEFLIYFQGNSAPDKSGLPSDRFSAERTGGSVSTLTIQRTQQEDSAVYLCASSLGQGAPDTQYFGPGTRLTVL.

The CDR3 loop is CASSRGPATSYEQYF. CDR3 DNA: TGTGCCAGCAGCAGGGGGCCAGCTACATCCTACGAGCAGTACTTC. V gene TRBV21-1 combines with J gene TRBJ2-7; the D call in the table, TRBD1, was not verified against the DNA. TRBV21-1 is described as a pseudogene. The CDR3 length is 15 residues.

This chain joins TRBV30 and TRBJ2-7; no firm D call. The CDR3 has 11 amino acids. Trimming shortened V by 5 bases and J by 3 bases, and 8 bases separated the two germline ends. In germline, CDR1 is GTSNPN, CDR2 SVGIG (reference sequence). The CDR3 sequence: CAWGIDYEQYF. In DNA, the CDR3 is TGTGCCTGGGGGATCGACTACGAGCAGTACTTC.

The rearrangement links TRBV25-1 to TRBJ2-1; D is ambiguous. CDR1 is MGHDK and CDR2 is SYGVNS in the germline V gene. CDR3 length: 14 residues. Deletions cut 3 bases from V and 6 bases from J, with 12 bases between. CDR3 sequence reads: CASSDGRWGNEQFF. The CDR3 DNA reads as TGTGCCAGCAGTGACGGGCGCTGGGGCAATGAGCAGTTCTTC.

V and J are TRBV2 and TRBJ1-2, with TRBD1 matching 7 bases. Germline CDR1 and CDR2: SNHLY and FYNNEI. The trim removed 4 bases at V and 7 bases at J, leaving 9 bases unmatched. The CDR3 loop spans 14 amino acids. In DNA, the CDR3 is TGTGCCAGCAGTGCGGTAGGGGGCGAGGTTGGCTACACCTTC. This gives the protein CASSAVGGEVGYTF.